Following are 17 T cell receptor beta chains from one sample sequenced in a study of blood T cell repertoires in COVID-19. Sequencing was performed with immunoSEQ multiplex PCR; in TCRdb, only in-frame clones are kept and a portion is missing. The profile shows approximately 100,000 clones, approximately 84% of them singletons. Sequencing was performed on peripheral blood. All receptors derive from a woman aged 60-75 years with acute or convalescent COVID-19.

This clone was observed a handful of times. The chain uses TRBV7-3 and TRBJ2-5; no clear D. Per germline, CDR1 SGHTA and CDR2 FQGTGA. The V and J ends lost 3 bases and 3 bases respectively, with 8 bases between them. The CDR3 has 13 residues. DNA of the CDR3: TGTGCCAGCAGCTTGACAATAGAAGAGACCCAGTACTTC. Translation gives CASSLTIEETQYF.

V usage is TRBV6-6 and J usage is TRBJ1-2; 8 positions agree with TRBD1. J gave up 5 bases and V 6 bases, and 8 bases lay outside the gene matches. This CDR3 comprises 14 residues. The germline V gene has CDR1 MNHNY and CDR2 SVGAGI (reference sequence). CDR3 protein: CASRLQGVNYGYTF. The CDR3, as DNA: TGTGCCAGCAGATTACAGGGGGTCAATTATGGCTACACCTTC.

J is TRBJ1-2 and V is TRBV28; the D gene is possibly TRBD1 (5 bases). The CDR3 spans 12 residues. The V end lost 10 bases, the J end lost 4 bases, and 13 bases lay between the germline ends. The germline V gene has CDR1 MDHEN and CDR2 SYDVKM. In DNA form, the CDR3 reads TGTGCCACCCAGGGTCACGGCTATGGCTACACCTTC. It translates to CATQGHGYGYTF.

This rearrangement joins TRBV7-2 to TRBJ2-5; 7 positions agree with TRBD2. Per germline, CDR1 SGHTA and CDR2 FQGNSA. V gave up 3 bases and J gave up 4 bases; unmatched junction bases: 8. The CDR3 has 15 amino acids. CDR3 sequence: CASSLDYGGSETQYF. DNA of the CDR3: TGTGCCAGCAGCTTGGATTACGGGGGGTCAGAGACCCAGTACTTC.

The rearrangement uses TRBV5-1 and TRBJ2-7, with TRBD1 identical over 7 bases. This CDR3 spans 15 amino acids. The V gene end was trimmed by 4 bases and the J gene end by 2 bases; junction bases not matched to a gene: 9. Germline CDR1 and CDR2: SGHRS and YFSETQ. Written as DNA, the CDR3 is TGCGCCAGCAGCCCTACAGGGGATGACACCTACGAGCAGTACTTC. Amino acid sequence: CASSPTGDDTYEQYF.

CDR3 nucleotides: TGCGCCAGCAGTCCCACTAGCGGGTACGTTCATACGCAGTATTTT. This sequence encodes CASSPTSGYVHTQYF. The chain recombines TRBV4-1 with TRBJ2-3, with 9 bases that match TRBD2. Germline V CDR1 and CDR2: MGHRA, YSYEKL. The CDR3 is 15 amino acids. J was trimmed by 7 bases and V by 6 bases; bases with no gene match: 11.

This clone was counted only a few times. V and J are TRBV5-1 and TRBJ1-2; 7 bases fit TRBD1. CDR1 is SGHRS and CDR2 is YFSETQ in the germline V gene. V was pared by 4 bases and J by 5 bases, with 8 bases of the junction left unmatched. This CDR3 spans 14 amino acids. CDR3 protein: CASSPTTGRYGYTF. The DNA of the CDR3 is TGCGCCAGCAGCCCCACGACAGGGAGATATGGCTACACCTTC. The full variable domain, its missing parts supplied by reference TRBV5-1 and TRBJ1-2, is KAGVTQTPRYLIKTRGQQVTLSCSPISGHRSVSWYQQTPGQGLQFLFEYFSETQRNKGNFPGRFSGRQFSNSRSEMNVSTLELGDSALYLCASSPTTGRYGYTFGSGTRLTVV.

The gene calls are TRBV6-4 and TRBJ1-6; D uncertain. Per germline, CDR1 MRHNA and CDR2 SNTAGT. V lost 6 bases and J 0 bases, leaving 9 bases between the germline ends. This CDR3 contains 15 residues. Here the CDR3 reads CASRQLSSYNSPLHF. The DNA of the CDR3 is TGTGCCAGCAGGCAACTTAGCTCCTATAATTCACCCCTCCACTTT.

This clone has only one observation. The chain joins TRBV7-9 to TRBJ2-3; weak D call: TRBD2 (6 bases). CDR3 length: 15 amino acids. Germline CDR1 SEHNR, CDR2 FQNEAQ (reference sequence). V gave up 6 bases and J gave up 0 bases, with 13 bases separating them. In nucleotides, the CDR3 is TGTGCCAGCAGGGGGACGGGGGAAAGCACAGATACGCAGTATTTT. Its translation is CASRGTGESTDTQYF.

The rearrangement joins TRBV30 to TRBJ2-1, with D possibly TRBD2 on 5 matching bases. V lost 4 bases, J lost 1 base, and 11 bases lay in between. Germline CDR1 reads GTSNPN; CDR2 reads SVGIG (reference sequence). The CDR3 covers 14 residues. DNA of the CDR3: TGTGCCTGGAAGGCGGGTAGATCCTACAATGAGCAGTTCTTC. Translated, it gives CAWKAGRSYNEQFF.

The genes are TRBV2 and TRBJ2-2; 10 bases fit TRBD2. Germline V gene data show CDR1 as SNHLY and CDR2 as FYNNEI. The length of the CDR3 is 15 residues. The junction had 6 bases not matched to a gene; V was cut back by 6 bases and J by 5 bases. The CDR3 DNA is TGTGCCAGCAGCATACTAGCGGGGAGGACCGGGGAGCTGTTTTTT. Protein product: CASSILAGRTGELFF.

The chain has TRBV9 and TRBJ1-6, with 7 bases that match TRBD1. The CDR3 totals 16 residues. J gave up 9 bases and V 1 base, and 10 bases lay outside the gene matches. Germline CDR1 and CDR2: SGDLS and YYNGEE. For the CDR3, the DNA is TGTGCCAGCAGCGTAAGACAGGGACCAGAAAGTTCACCCCTCCACTTT. It specifies CASSVRQGPESSPLHF.

V is TRBV11-3 and J is TRBJ2-1; 13 bases line up with TRBD2. The germline CDR1 and CDR2 sequences are SGHNT and YENEEA. The CDR3 has 15 amino acids. V shed 5 bases and J 6 bases; nucleotides not matched to a gene: 4. CDR3 bases: TGTGCCAGCAGCCCCACTAGCGGGGGGGCCAATGAGCAGTTCTTC. Protein sequence: CASSPTSGGANEQFF.

This rearrangement joins TRBV7-2 to TRBJ1-1; D might be TRBD1 (6 bases). The CDR3 spans 16 residues. Deletions cut 3 bases from V and 1 base from J, with 15 bases between. Germline V lookup: CDR1 SGHTA, CDR2 FQGNSA. The CDR3 DNA follows: TGTGCCAGCAGCTTCGGGGGGGCGCGGGGGAACACTGAAGCTTTCTTT. It yields the protein CASSFGGARGNTEAFF.

This clone was picked up one time. The V gene is TRBV4-1, the J gene TRBJ1-2, with 7 bases identical to TRBD1. Germline V gene data show CDR1 as MGHRA and CDR2 as YSYEKL. The CDR3 extends over 15 amino acids. Trimming cost V 2 bases and J 5 bases; bases outside gene matches: 8. The chain's CDR3 is CASSQSQGGGYGYTF. As DNA, the CDR3 is TGCGCCAGCAGCCAATCCCAAGGGGGCGGGTATGGCTACACCTTC.

The chain recombines TRBV3-1 (or the pseudogene TRBV3-2) with TRBJ1-1; 8 nucleotides line up with TRBD1. V lost 0 bases and J lost 5; bases outside the gene matches: 5. Germline values: CDR1 LGHDT, CDR2 YNNKEL (reference sequence). The CDR3 has 15 amino acids. CDR3 loop: CASSQEHRGRTEAFF. The CDR3 region has the DNA TGTGCCAGCAGCCAAGAACACAGGGGGAGGACTGAAGCTTTCTTT.

The chain uses TRBV5-5 and TRBJ1-6; D is perhaps TRBD1 (5 bases). This CDR3 spans 16 amino acids. The V and J ends lost 0 bases and 6 bases respectively, with 13 bases between them. Germline assignment: CDR1 SGHKS and CDR2 YYEKEE (reference sequence). This chain's CDR3 is CASSLDLRQGNSPLHF. The CDR3 DNA follows: TGTGCCAGCAGCTTGGACCTCCGGCAGGGTAATTCACCCCTCCACTTT.